These T cell receptor beta chains were read from a single sample in a study of radiotherapy plus CTLA-4 blockade in lung cancer. Here immunoSEQ multiplex PCR was the method, and the copy in TCRdb shows in-frame clones only, minus some. The sample carries some 18,000 clones, 86% recorded once. The specimen comprised peripheral blood, sampled from a patient treated with radiotherapy plus ipilimumab. The receptors come from a human donor with non-small cell lung cancer whose response to radiotherapy plus ipilimumab could not be evaluated. Both conserved end residues are part of each CDR3. A D gene is named only where the DNA matches it firmly. Size tells how often a clone was seen (once, few, many) or the class of an expanded clone, and some rows leave it out.

v_call	j_call	cdr3_length	clone_size	d_call	cdr3_nt	cdr3_aa
TRBV7-9	TRBJ2-5	12	-	-	TGTGCCAGCAGCTTAACGTCCGGGGCCCAGTACTTC	CASSLTSGAQYF
TRBV19	TRBJ2-1	15	-	TRBD2	TGTGCCAGTAGTACCCTGGCGGGAGGGTACAATGAGCAGTTCTTC	CASSTLAGGYNEQFF
TRBV29-1	TRBJ1-2	13	-	-	TGCAGCGTTGTCTACGGGTCGGCCTATGGCTACACCTTC	CSVVYGSAYGYTF
TRBV7-9	TRBJ2-7	15	-	-	TGTGCCAGCAGCTTAAGTTTGTCAGGAGACTACGAGCAGTACTTC	CASSLSLSGDYEQYF
TRBV18	TRBJ1-6	17	-	-	TGTGCCAGCTCACCACAAAGCAGGGGTTCCTATAATTCACCCCTCCACTTT	CASSPQSRGSYNSPLHF
TRBV29-1	TRBJ2-2	14	-	TRBD1	TGCAGCGTTCAGGGACAGGGGAACACCGGGGAGCTGTTTTTT	CSVQGQGNTGELFF
TRBV28	TRBJ2-1	14	-	-	TGTGCCAGCAGTTTACTCACTAGTCATGAGGAGCTGTTCTTC	CASSLLTSHEELFF
TRBV6-6	TRBJ1-1	15	-	TRBD1	TGTGCCAGCAGCCCGACAGGGCCCGTGGACACTGAAGCTTTCTTT	CASSPTGPVDTEAFF
TRBV6-6	TRBJ1-1	13	once	-	TGTGCCAGCACCAACGGGGGGGTAACTGAAGCTTTCTTT	CASTNGGVTEAFF
TRBV7-2	TRBJ2-1	11	-	-	TGTGCCAGCAGCTTATATTATGAGCAGTTCTTC	CASSLYYEQFF
TRBV5-1	TRBJ2-7	19	-	TRBD2	TGCGCCAGCAGCCGCCGGACTAGCGGGGGCCAACGTAGCTCCTACGAGCAGTACTTC	CASSRRTSGGQRSSYEQYF
TRBV28	TRBJ1-2	14	-	TRBD1	TGTGCCAGCAGTTCAGGGGGCCGGCCCTATGGCTACACCTTC	CASSSGGRPYGYTF
TRBV7-6	TRBJ2-2	16	-	-	TGTGCCAGCAGCTTTGATTCCAGGGGAATCTCCGGGGAGCTGTTTTTT	CASSFDSRGISGELFF
TRBV28	TRBJ1-6	13	-	-	TGTGCCAGCAGTTTACCCGGCGGGACACCCCTCCACTTT	CASSLPGGTPLHF
TRBV11-1	TRBJ1-1	16	-	TRBD1	TGTGCCAGCAGCCCTAGACAGGGCCCCCTGAACACTGAAGCTTTCTTT	CASSPRQGPLNTEAFF
TRBV7-2	TRBJ1-5	16	-	-	TGTGCCAGCAGCCAAACTGGAACGGGTAGCAATCAGCCCCAGCATTTT	CASSQTGTGSNQPQHF
TRBV6-4	TRBJ2-7	15	-	TRBD2	TGTGCCAGCAGTGACCGGCGGGAGCCCCGAAACGAGCAGTACTTC	CASSDRREPRNEQYF
TRBV6-5	TRBJ2-7	14	-	TRBD1	TGTGCCAGCAGAGTTCCGGGACAGGTCAACGAGCAGTACTTC	CASRVPGQVNEQYF
TRBV11-2	TRBJ2-7	14	-	TRBD2	TGTGCCAGCAGCTTAGCGGGGGGGGACTACGAGCAGTACTTC	CASSLAGGDYEQYF
TRBV10-2	TRBJ2-1	17	-	TRBD2	TGCGCCAGCAGTGAGTCGACGTACCTAGCGGGCTACAATGAGCAGTTCTTC	CASSESTYLAGYNEQFF
TRBV20-1	TRBJ1-1	11	-	-	TGCAGTGCTCGTCTCCACACTGAAGCTTTCTTT	CSARLHTEAFF
TRBV19	TRBJ2-7	15	-	-	TGTGCCAGTAGTATATATGGCGGCAGAGAGTACGAGCAGTACTTC	CASSIYGGREYEQYF
TRBV28	TRBJ1-6	12	-	-	TGTGCCAGCAGTAACAGGGCTCCACCCCTCCACTTT	CASSNRAPPLHF
TRBV6-6	TRBJ2-6	15	-	-	TGTGCCAGCAGTTACGCCGGCTCTGGGGCCAACGTCCTGACTTTC	CASSYAGSGANVLTF
TRBV28	TRBJ2-7	15	-	TRBD2	TGTGCCAGCAGTCCGCCGGCGGGAGGGATCGACGAGCAGTACTTC	CASSPPAGGIDEQYF
TRBV4-1	TRBJ2-5	16	few	TRBD1	TGCGCCAGCAGCCAAGTGACAGGGGGAGAGGGGGAGACCCAGTACTTC	CASSQVTGGEGETQYF
TRBV28	TRBJ1-1	14	once	TRBD1	TGTGCCAGCGGCACCGGGACAGGGTACACTGAAGCTTTCTTT	CASGTGTGYTEAFF
TRBV5-1	TRBJ1-1	15	-	-	TGCGCCAGCAGCTTCGGGTGGGACATAGGCACTGAAGCTTTCTTT	CASSFGWDIGTEAFF
TRBV7-9	TRBJ2-2	18	few	TRBD2	TGTGCCAGCAGCTTAAGCCTAGCGGGGGCGGCTCGCACCGGGGAGCTGTTTTTT	CASSLSLAGAARTGELFF
TRBV5-1	TRBJ1-1	13	-	-	TGCGCCAGCAGCTTGGTGCCCGGGTCTGAAGCTTTCTTT	CASSLVPGSEAFF
TRBV5-1	TRBJ2-3	14	-	-	TGCGCCAGCAGCTTGAGAGGACAGACAGATACGCAGTATTTT	CASSLRGQTDTQYF
TRBV2	TRBJ1-2	12	-	-	TGTGCCAGCAGTATCGGTTCGAAGGGCTACACCTTC	CASSIGSKGYTF
TRBV7-2	TRBJ2-5	15	-	TRBD2	TGTGCCAGCAGCCGGGGACTAGCGATACGGGAGACCCAGTACTTC	CASSRGLAIRETQYF
TRBV19	TRBJ1-1	15	-	TRBD1	TGTGCCAGTAGTATAGGACAGGGTCAATACACTGAAGCTTTCTTT	CASSIGQGQYTEAFF
TRBV28	TRBJ1-4	16	-	-	TGTGCCAGCAGTTTAGAGGGCACACGCGGTTGGGCAAAACTGTTTTTT	CASSLEGTRGWAKLFF